These T cell receptor beta chains were read from a single sample in a study of T cells in Graves' hyperthyroidism and ophthalmopathy. TCRdb redid the calling of the multiplex PCR reads with MiXCR, one entry per CDR3 protein. The sample records 450,000 to 700,000 distinct CDR3 sequences, 35% to 55% being singletons. The sample was peripheral blood or thyroid tissue (not recorded which). These receptors all come from an adult woman with Graves' disease, either hyperthyroidism or ophthalmopathy (not recorded which). Each CDR3 is given with its conserved first and last residue.

TRBV6-5,TRBJ1-5,CASSYTLGQPQHF
TRBV10-3,TRBJ2-6,CAISGGQGAYVLTF
TRBV12-3/TRBV12-4,TRBJ2-3,CASSYRLAGVSDTQYF
TRBV28,TRBJ1-4,CASTEMDEKLFF
TRBV18,TRBJ2-6,CASSSQPSGANVLTF
TRBV20-1,TRBJ1-1,CSAVGNKAFF
TRBV7-2,TRBJ2-3,CASSYRLGADAQYF
TRBV7-9,TRBJ1-4,CASSLVGHPGRGDEKLFF
TRBV5-1,TRBJ2-5,CASSSGGGPGETQYF
TRBV7-9,TRBJ1-2,CASSLALGNTF
TRBV20-1,TRBJ2-2,CSVRRGHANTGELFF